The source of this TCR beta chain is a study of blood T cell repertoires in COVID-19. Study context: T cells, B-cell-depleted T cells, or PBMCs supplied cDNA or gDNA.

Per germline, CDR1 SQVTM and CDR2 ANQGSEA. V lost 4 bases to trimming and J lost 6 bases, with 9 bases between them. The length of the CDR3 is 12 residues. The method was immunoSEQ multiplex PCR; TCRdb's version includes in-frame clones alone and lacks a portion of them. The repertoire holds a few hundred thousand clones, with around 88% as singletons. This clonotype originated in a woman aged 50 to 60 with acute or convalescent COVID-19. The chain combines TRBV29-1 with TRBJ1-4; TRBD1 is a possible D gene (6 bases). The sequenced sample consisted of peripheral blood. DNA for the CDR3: TGCAGCGTTGGGTACAGGGATGAAAAACTGTTTTTT. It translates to CSVGYRDEKLFF.